The next 14 T cell receptor beta chains were all read from a single sample in a study of beta chain features in type 1 diabetes. The entirety of the isolated RNA underwent reverse transcription, so expressed TCRB transcripts were sequenced. Method: immunoSEQ multiplex PCR; TCRdb's copy keeps in-frame clones and lacks some. The sample holds 300,000 to 400,000 clones; over 10% are singletons and the top ten take roughly 0.015%. Sequencing was carried out using naive CD4+ T cells from blood. These receptors came from a man between 18 and 29 years old in good health.

In this sample, this clone turned up a few times. The chain links TRBV11-1 to TRBJ2-5, with TRBD1 matching over 8 bases. Germline CDR1 and CDR2: SGHAT and FQDESV (reference sequence). J was trimmed by 4 bases and V by 7 bases; bases with no gene match: 8. This CDR3 has 14 amino acids. DNA for the CDR3: TGTGCCAGCACCAAGACAGGGGAGAGAGAGACCCAGTACTTC. It specifies CASTKTGERETQYF.

The rearrangement uses TRBV5-1 and TRBJ1-1, with TRBD1 matching 7 bases. Trimming cost V 4 bases and J 4 bases; bases outside gene matches: 10. Looked up from germline, CDR1 is SGHRS and CDR2 is YFSETQ. The CDR3 consists of 15 residues. For the CDR3, the DNA is TGCGCCAGCAGCCTCGTCCCAGGGGGGTCCACTGAAGCTTTCTTT. This translates into CASSLVPGGSTEAFF.

This clone was seen a handful of times. J is TRBJ2-5 and V is TRBV5-1; 9 bases match TRBD1. Germline V gives CDR1 SGHRS, CDR2 YFSETQ. The CDR3 has 16 amino acids. The V segment lost 4 bases and the J segment 5 bases; nucleotides outside the gene matches: 12. CDR3 sequence reads: CASSVGAGTGRETQYF. The CDR3, as DNA: TGCGCCAGCAGCGTCGGGGCCGGGACAGGGCGGGAGACCCAGTACTTC.

With respect to this clone: This specimen includes other DNA sequences encoding the same CDR3. The chain has TRBV7-3 and TRBJ2-6, with TRBD1 matching 7 bases. CDR3 length: 15 residues. CDR1 and CDR2 from the germline V gene are SGHTA and FQGTGA. V was pared by 6 bases and J by 4 bases, with 6 bases of the junction left unmatched. CDR3 in DNA: TGTGCCAGCAGTTTAGGGACAGCAGGGGCCAACGTCCTGACTTTC. Its protein product is CASSLGTAGANVLTF. Based on the CDR3 plus reference TRBV7-3 and TRBJ2-6, the full variable domain is GAGVSQTPSNKVTEKGKYVELRCDPISGHTALYWYRQSLGQGPEFLIYFQGTGAADDSGLPNDRFFAVRPEGSVSTLKIQRTERGDSAVYLCASSLGTAGANVLTFGAGSRLTVL.

V usage is TRBV7-2 and J usage is TRBJ2-7, with D possibly matching TRBD1 (6 bases). V was cut by 2 bases and J by 4 bases, with 9 bases left in between. The germline V gene has CDR1 SGHTA and CDR2 FQGNSA. The CDR3 spans 13 residues. CDR3 region: CASSLNRAYEQYF. Written as DNA, the CDR3 is TGTGCCAGCAGCTTAAACAGGGCGTACGAGCAGTACTTC.

The chain links TRBV4-3 to TRBJ2-1, with TRBD1 identical over 9 bases. Trimming took 1 base from V and 9 from J; bases not matched to a gene: 16. Germline V lookup: CDR1 LGHNA, CDR2 YSLEER. This CDR3 contains 18 residues. The chain's CDR3 is CASSQGVLGTGRFSEQFF. The CDR3, as DNA: TGCGCCAGCAGCCAAGGAGTTTTGGGGACAGGGCGTTTTAGTGAGCAGTTCTTC.

The CDR3 sequence: CASSPRGTGSTEAFF. In DNA, the CDR3 is TGTGCCAGCTCACCACGAGGGACAGGATCCACTGAAGCTTTCTTT. J is TRBJ1-1 and V is TRBV18; 8 nucleotides align to TRBD1. V gave up 1 base and J gave up 4 bases; unmatched junction bases: 5. The germline gives CDR1 KGHSH, CDR2 LQKENI. This CDR3 has 15 amino acids. Full variable domain (outside the CDR3, taken from reference TRBV18 and TRBJ1-1): NAGVMQNPRHLVRRRGQEARLRCSPMKGHSHVYWYRQLPEEGLKFMVYLQKENIIDESGMPKERFSAEFPKEGPSILRIQQVVRGDSAAYFCASSPRGTGSTEAFFGQGTRLTVV.

This clone was recorded once. The J gene is TRBJ1-1, the V gene TRBV19, with D hard to call. CDR1 and CDR2 from the germline V gene are LNHDA and SQIVND (reference sequence). The CDR3 has 15 amino acids. Trimming took off 3 bases at V and 5 bases at J, with 16 bases between the two ends. The CDR3 loop reads CASSMIMRTGTEAFF. The CDR3 nucleotides are TGTGCCAGTAGTATGATCATGAGGACGGGGACTGAAGCTTTCTTT.

This clone was detected only a few times. The chain joins TRBV7-2 to TRBJ2-7, with TRBD2 identical over 9 bases. Trimming cost V 3 bases and J 1 base; bases outside gene matches: 4. Per the germline V gene, CDR1 is SGHTA and CDR2 is FQGNSA. This CDR3 has 15 amino acids. In DNA form, the CDR3 reads TGTGCCAGCAGCTTGTCTAGCGGGATATCCTACGAGCAGTACTTC. Residues: CASSLSSGISYEQYF.

The V and J genes are TRBV29-1 and TRBJ2-1; 9 bases agree with TRBD1. The CDR3 runs to 15 residues. The V gene's germline CDR1 is SQVTM and CDR2 ANQGSEA. J was trimmed by 2 bases and V by 2 bases; bases with no gene match: 4. Here the CDR3 reads CSVEPRTGAYNEQFF. The CDR3 DNA sequence: TGCAGCGTTGAACCCAGGACAGGGGCCTACAATGAGCAGTTCTTC.

This chain joins TRBV4-3 and TRBJ1-1, with D maybe TRBD1 (6 bases). The CDR3 length is 17 residues. Germline-derived CDR1 and CDR2 are LGHNA and YSLEER. The V end was cut by 0 bases, the J end by 3 bases, with 17 bases between. CDR3 bases: TGCGCCAGCAGCCAAGATCCTACAGGGAGGGGGGACACTGAAGCTTTCTTT. This encodes CASSQDPTGRGDTEAFF.

This rearrangement joins TRBV6-5 to TRBJ2-1, with D perhaps TRBD2 (5 bases). Germline V gene sequence: CDR1 MNHEY, CDR2 SVGAGI. The CDR3 totals 15 residues. The V end lost 1 base, the J end lost 7 bases, and 14 bases lay between the germline ends. The CDR3 region is CASSYLALARNEQFF. CDR3 nucleotides: TGTGCCAGCAGTTACTTGGCTTTAGCGAGGAATGAGCAGTTCTTC.

The chain is built from TRBV19 and TRBJ2-6, with 8 bases identical to TRBD1. V shed 6 bases, J shed 0 bases, and the junction held 4 bases outside the gene matches. Germline V gene data show CDR1 as LNHDA and CDR2 as SQIVND (reference sequence). This CDR3 has 16 residues. The DNA of the CDR3 is TGTGCCAGTAGACTCCAGGGGGCCTCTGGGGCCAACGTCCTGACTTTC. Amino acids: CASRLQGASGANVLTF.

The chain carries TRBV19 and TRBJ1-3, with D hard to call. CDR3 length equals 14 residues. V was clipped by 8 bases and J by 4 bases, with 15 bases between them. CDR1 and CDR2 (germline): LNHDA, SQIVND (reference sequence). The CDR3 DNA reads TGTGCCAGTTCTCCAGAGCGCAACGGAAACACCATATATTTT. The encoded protein is CASSPERNGNTIYF.